This TCR beta chain was captured in a study of T cell changes during pregnancy in multiple sclerosis. Produced via immunoSEQ multiplex PCR; TCRdb's table is partial and in-frame only. The sample contains approximately 90,000 clones, roughly 91% of which appear only once. This clone was detected a few times. There are 14 residues in the CDR3. V was clipped by 5 bases and J by 7 bases, with 12 bases between them. Germline V gene sequence: CDR1 MNHEY, CDR2 SMNVEV (reference sequence). The TCR was taken from a female donor in good health, enrolled as a control in a pregnancy study. The genes are TRBV27 and TRBJ1-6, with a weak D call TRBD1 (6 bases). This specimen was peripheral blood, taken after pregnancy. The CDR3, as DNA: TGTGCCAGCAGTCCACAGGGAGCCAATTCACCCCTCCACTTT. It is translated as CASSPQGANSPLHF.